This entry is about one TCR beta chain. The CDR3 has 14 amino acids. J gave up 9 bases and V 7 bases, and 10 bases lay outside the gene matches. CDR1 and CDR2 from the germline V gene are SNHLY and FYNNEI. This sample stems from a study of OX40 agonist ivuxolimab in advanced cancers. Here immunoSEQ multiplex PCR was the method, and the copy in TCRdb shows in-frame clones only, minus some. The table includes about 8,000 clones, nearly 90% detected once. This TCR was recovered from an adult with an advanced solid tumor such as melanoma, head and neck, liver or kidney cancer. The starting material was CD4+ or CD8+ T cells sorted from blood, obtained in a trial of the OX40 agonist ivuxolimab. V is TRBV2 and J is TRBJ2-2; 8 bases are shared with TRBD1. CDR3: CASKYSQGARELFF. The CDR3 DNA is TGTGCCAGCAAGTACTCCCAGGGGGCGCGGGAGCTGTTTTTT.